The subject of this entry is one T cell receptor beta chain. From the 5' RACE reads, TCRdb called clonotypes with MiXCR, one entry per CDR3 protein. In the table there are about 6,100 distinct CDR3 sequences, around 20% of which are singletons. This entry belongs to a study of T-cell memory formation after mild COVID-19. The V gene lost 6 bases and the J gene lost 0 bases, with 13 bases spanning the gap. This CDR3 has 15 residues. Germline V gene sequence: CDR1 MRHNA, CDR2 SNTAGT. V gene TRBV6-4 combines with J gene TRBJ2-3; perhaps TRBD1 as D (6 bases). The TCR originated in an adult woman who had mild COVID-19 (a few samples of this study predate the infection). Cell type and time point are not known. Sequenced sample: PBMCs or a T cell subset sorted from them (not recorded which). This CDR3 reads CASSRTDSSTDTQYF. The CDR3 DNA sequence: TGTGCCAGCAGCAGGACAGACTCTAGCACAGATACGCAGTATTTT.